The 20 T cell receptor beta chains below were found in one sample sequenced in a study of blood T cell repertoires in COVID-19. The assay was immunoSEQ multiplex PCR, and TCRdb's table has in-frame clones only and misses some. Of about 310,000 clones in the sample, approximately 90% were seen once. Sequencing input: PBMCs or T cells enriched from blood (not recorded which). These receptors were collected from a woman aged 18-29 years who had recovered from COVID-19.

Here the CDR3 DNA reads TGCGCCAGCAGCTTTGGGGCCGCAGGGGTGTACAATGAGCAGTTCTTC. Encoded protein: CASSFGAAGVYNEQFF. This chain connects TRBV5-1 to TRBJ2-1, with D maybe TRBD1 (6 bases). CDR3 length: 16 amino acids. V gave up 2 bases and J gave up 4 bases, with 16 bases separating them. Per the germline V gene, CDR1 is SGHRS and CDR2 is YFSETQ.

V gene TRBV6-5 combines with J gene TRBJ1-6; 9 bases are shared with TRBD1. V was clipped by 5 bases and J by 9 bases; unmatched bases: 5. Per the germline V gene, CDR1 is MNHEY and CDR2 is SVGAGI. There are 14 residues in the CDR3. CDR3 in DNA: TGTGCCAGCAGTCGGACAGGGGTGGTTTCACCCCTCCACTTT. It is translated as CASSRTGVVSPLHF.

The V and J genes are TRBV19 and TRBJ1-5; 8 bases fit TRBD1. V lost 5 bases to trimming and J lost 6 bases; unmatched junction nucleotides: 12. CDR1 and CDR2 from the germline V gene are LNHDA and SQIVND (reference sequence). There are 16 residues in the CDR3. Here the CDR3 reads CASSPPTGAHAQPQHF. As DNA, the CDR3 is TGTGCCAGTAGTCCGCCGACAGGGGCCCACGCTCAGCCCCAGCATTTT.

The chain couples TRBV19 to TRBJ1-2; D gene unclear. The germline gives CDR1 LNHDA, CDR2 SQIVND (reference sequence). This CDR3 spans 11 amino acids. The V end was cut by 3 bases, the J end by 5 bases, with 4 bases between. DNA for the CDR3: TGTGCCAGTAGTATTCAGTATGGCTACACCTTC. Its protein is CASSIQYGYTF. Based on the CDR3 plus reference TRBV19 and TRBJ1-2, the full variable domain is DGGITQSPKYLFRKEGQNVTLSCEQNLNHDAMYWYRQDPGQGLRLIYYSQIVNDFQKGDIAEGYSVSREKKESFPLTVTSAQKNPTAFYLCASSIQYGYTFGSGTRLTVV.

This clone was counted a single time. J is TRBJ1-2 and V is TRBV27, with 8 bases matching TRBD1. The CDR3 spans 15 residues. Germline loops: CDR1 MNHEY, CDR2 SMNVEV (reference sequence). J lost 3 bases, V lost 7 bases, and 10 bases had no gene match. For the CDR3, the DNA is TGTGCCAGCACCTCGGACAGGGCTGGGGACTATGGCTACACCTTC. This translates into CASTSDRAGDYGYTF.

The chain is built from TRBV6-5 and TRBJ1-4, with 7 bases identical to TRBD1. CDR1 and CDR2 from the germline V gene are MNHEY and SVGAGI. V shed 9 bases, J shed 4 bases, and the junction held 2 bases outside the gene matches. CDR3 length equals 12 residues. CDR3: CASHRGNEKLFF. The CDR3 nucleotides are TGTGCCAGTCACAGGGGTAATGAAAAACTGTTTTTT.

The genes are TRBV9 and TRBJ2-7; 9 positions match TRBD1. J was trimmed by 1 base and V by 0 bases; bases with no gene match: 8. CDR1 and CDR2 from the germline V gene are SGDLS and YYNGEE. The CDR3 is 17 residues long. The CDR3 DNA reads as TGTGCCAGCAGCGTAGGGGGGACAGGGCTTGAATCCTACGAGCAGTACTTC. It is translated as CASSVGGTGLESYEQYF.

About this clone itself: Germline is not matched at one junction end, which may reflect a read error. This rearrangement joins TRBV14 to TRBJ2-3; no clear D. The V gene's germline CDR1 is SGHDN and CDR2 FVKESK. This CDR3 region has 10 residues. In DNA, the CDR3 is TGTGCCAGCTGGGTTCGGGTCCTCAATTTT. Translating it yields CASWVRVLNF. The full variable domain, completed using reference TRBV14 and TRBJ2-3, is EAGVTQFPSHSVIEKGQTVTLRCDPISGHDNLYWYRRVMGKEIKFLLHFVKESKQDESGMPNNRFLAERTGGTYSTLKVQPAELEDSGVYFCASWVRVLNFGPGTRLTVL.

The chain uses TRBV19 and TRBJ2-7; 9 bases are shared with TRBD1. Germline V lookup: CDR1 LNHDA, CDR2 SQIVND (reference sequence). With 7 bases clipped from V and 6 bases from J, the junction kept 16 bases outside the gene matches. There are 16 residues in the CDR3. CDR3 in DNA: TGTGCCAGTACCCCATCCGCCGGGACAGGGACGGTCGAGCAGTACTTC. Translated, it gives CASTPSAGTGTVEQYF.

The chain links TRBV5-1 to TRBJ1-3, with a possible D match to TRBD1 (6 bases). Germline loops: CDR1 SGHRS, CDR2 YFSETQ. Trimming took 4 bases from V and 0 from J, leaving 11 bases between them. CDR3 length: 15 amino acids. CDR3 bases: TGCGCCAGCAGCCCACAGGGTTTCTCTGGAAACACCATATATTTT. It encodes CASSPQGFSGNTIYF.

V gene TRBV7-2 combines with J gene TRBJ1-1, with TRBD1 matching 7 bases. Germline-derived CDR1 and CDR2 are SGHTA and FQGNSA. Trimming took 5 bases from V and 5 from J; bases not matched to a gene: 11. CDR3 length: 15 amino acids. Here the CDR3 DNA reads TGTGCCAGCAGCCAGAGACAGGGAGTAGGGACTGAAGCTTTCTTT. Its translation is CASSQRQGVGTEAFF. The complete variable domain, with remaining parts taken from reference TRBV7-2 and TRBJ1-1, reads GAGVSQSPSNKVTEKGKDVELRCDPISGHTALYWYRQSLGQGLEFLIYFQGNSAPDKSGLPSDRFSAERTGGSVSTLTIQRTQQEDSAVYLCASSQRQGVGTEAFFGQGTRLTVV.

The rearrangement uses TRBV6-5 and TRBJ2-7; D is ambiguous. The CDR3 has 15 amino acids. Trimming shortened V by 2 bases and J by 1 base, and 12 bases separated the two germline ends. The germline CDR1 and CDR2 sequences are MNHEY and SVGAGI. CDR3: CASSYRTEASYEQYF. CDR3 bases: TGTGCCAGCAGTTACCGAACAGAAGCATCCTACGAGCAGTACTTC.

The CDR3 reads CSASSVEQYF. CDR3 coding DNA: TGCAGTGCTAGCTCGGTCGAGCAGTACTTC. The chain has TRBV20-1 and TRBJ2-7; D gene unclear. From germline, CDR1 is DFQATT and CDR2 SNEGSKA (reference sequence). The CDR3 extends over 10 amino acids. V dropped 3 bases and J dropped 6 bases, with 6 bases sitting between them.

The rearrangement links TRBV19 to TRBJ2-3; D is undetermined. The V end lost 7 bases, the J end lost 2 bases, and 16 bases lay between the germline ends. The CDR3 runs 15 residues. Germline assignment: CDR1 LNHDA and CDR2 SQIVND (reference sequence). The CDR3 loop is CASTLFSGATDTQYF. DNA for the CDR3: TGTGCCAGTACCCTATTCTCCGGAGCCACAGATACGCAGTATTTT. The variable domain in full, with the rest retrieved from reference TRBV19 and TRBJ2-3, is DGGITQSPKYLFRKEGQNVTLSCEQNLNHDAMYWYRQDPGQGLRLIYYSQIVNDFQKGDIAEGYSVSREKKESFPLTVTSAQKNPTAFYLCASTLFSGATDTQYFGPGTRLTVL.

V and J are TRBV28 and TRBJ2-1; TRBD1 matches 9 bases. Germline CDR1 MDHEN, CDR2 SYDVKM. The CDR3 extends over 15 amino acids. J was trimmed by 4 bases and V by 2 bases; bases with no gene match: 3. This CDR3 is CASSLGGTGYNEQFF. The CDR3 nucleotides are TGTGCCAGCAGTTTAGGAGGGACAGGGTACAATGAGCAGTTCTTC.

This clone occurred once. V gene TRBV6-2 or TRBV6-3 combines with J gene TRBJ1-2; D ambiguous. This CDR3 has 14 amino acids. Trimming left V 5 bases short and J 2 bases short, with 12 bases between. Germline CDR1 and CDR2: MNHEY and SVGEGT. Here the CDR3 reads CASSPRLRNYGYTF. DNA for the CDR3: TGTGCCAGCAGTCCGCGGCTGAGGAACTATGGCTACACCTTC.

This chain joins TRBV10-1 and TRBJ1-2; a possible D gene is TRBD1 (5 bases). Germline V CDR1 and CDR2: WNHNN, SYGVQD (reference sequence). The CDR3 spans 13 residues. Trimming removed 5 bases at V and 7 bases at J, with 14 bases between. The CDR3 reads CASSPGRGGGYTF. The CDR3 nucleotides are TGCGCCAGCAGTCCCGGCCGGGGGGGTGGCTACACCTTC.

The V and J genes are TRBV11-2 and TRBJ1-5, with a tentative D call TRBD1 (6 bases). CDR3 length: 15 residues. V was trimmed by 5 bases and J by 10 bases, leaving 21 bases between them. Germline V gene sequence: CDR1 SGHAT, CDR2 FQNNGV. CDR3 DNA sequence: TGTGCCAGCAGCCCCTGGGGGGGGCCCGGGTACCCCCAGCATTTT. Its protein is CASSPWGGPGYPQHF.

The chain links TRBV7-2 to TRBJ2-7, with TRBD2 as a possible D gene (5 bases). The germline CDR1 and CDR2 sequences are SGHTA and FQGNSA. The length of the CDR3 is 13 residues. Trimming stripped 2 bases from V and 0 bases from J, with 5 bases between. Here the CDR3 reads CASSLTSSYEQYF. The CDR3 nucleotides read TGTGCCAGCAGCTTAACTAGCTCCTACGAGCAGTACTTC. The whole variable domain, remainder taken from reference TRBV7-2 and TRBJ2-7, is GAGVSQSPSNKVTEKGKDVELRCDPISGHTALYWYRQSLGQGLEFLIYFQGNSAPDKSGLPSDRFSAERTGGSVSTLTIQRTQQEDSAVYLCASSLTSSYEQYFGPGTRLTVT.

In the case of this clone: The same CDR3 is also encoded by other DNA sequences in this sample. The rearrangement links TRBV7-6 to TRBJ1-6; 10 positions match TRBD1. After removal of 4 bases from V and 7 bases from J, the junction contained 1 base not matched to a gene. CDR1 is SGHVS and CDR2 is FNYEAQ in the germline V gene. The CDR3 is 14 residues long. The CDR3 is CASSSDRGNSPLHF. The DNA for the CDR3 is TGTGCCAGCAGCTCGGACAGGGGGAATTCACCCCTCCACTTT.